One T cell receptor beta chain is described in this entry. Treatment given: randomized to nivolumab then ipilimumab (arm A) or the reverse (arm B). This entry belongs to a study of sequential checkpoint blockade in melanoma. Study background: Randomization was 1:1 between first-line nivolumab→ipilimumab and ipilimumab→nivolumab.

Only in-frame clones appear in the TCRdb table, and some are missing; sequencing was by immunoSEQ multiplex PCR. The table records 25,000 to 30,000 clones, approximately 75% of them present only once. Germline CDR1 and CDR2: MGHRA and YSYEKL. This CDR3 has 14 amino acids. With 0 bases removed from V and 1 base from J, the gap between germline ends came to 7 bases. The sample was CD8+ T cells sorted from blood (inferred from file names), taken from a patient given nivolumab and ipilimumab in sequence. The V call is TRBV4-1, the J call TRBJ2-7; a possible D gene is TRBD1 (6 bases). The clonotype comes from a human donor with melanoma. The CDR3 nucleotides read TGCGCCAGCAGCCAAGAACAGGGTTCCTACGAGCAGTACTTC. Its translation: CASSQEQGSYEQYF.